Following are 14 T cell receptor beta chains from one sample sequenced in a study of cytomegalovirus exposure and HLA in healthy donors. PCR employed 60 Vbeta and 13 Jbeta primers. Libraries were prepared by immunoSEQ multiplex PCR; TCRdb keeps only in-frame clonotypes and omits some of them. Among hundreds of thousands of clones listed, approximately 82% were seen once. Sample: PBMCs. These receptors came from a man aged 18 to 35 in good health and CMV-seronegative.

The CDR3 coding sequence is TGTGCCAGCTCGCGCCGGGACAGGGGAGGGAGCACTGAAGCTTTCTTT. The encoded protein is CASSRRDRGGSTEAFF. The J gene is TRBJ1-1, the V gene TRBV18, with TRBD1 matching over 10 bases. Germline trimming cut 6 bases from V and 4 bases from J; bases unmatched to any gene: 11. The CDR3 covers 16 residues. CDR1 and CDR2 (germline): KGHSH, LQKENI.

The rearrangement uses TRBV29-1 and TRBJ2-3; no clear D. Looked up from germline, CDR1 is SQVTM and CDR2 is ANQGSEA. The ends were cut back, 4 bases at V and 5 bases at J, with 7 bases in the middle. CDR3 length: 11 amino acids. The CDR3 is CSVVDVDTQYF. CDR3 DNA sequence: TGCAGCGTTGTAGACGTAGATACGCAGTATTTT.

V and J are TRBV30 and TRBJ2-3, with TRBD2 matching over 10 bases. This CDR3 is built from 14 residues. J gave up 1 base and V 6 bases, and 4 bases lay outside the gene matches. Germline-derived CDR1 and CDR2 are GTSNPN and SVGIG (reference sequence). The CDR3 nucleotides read TGTGCCTGCCAGACTAGCGGGCGCACAGATACGCAGTATTTT. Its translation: CACQTSGRTDTQYF.

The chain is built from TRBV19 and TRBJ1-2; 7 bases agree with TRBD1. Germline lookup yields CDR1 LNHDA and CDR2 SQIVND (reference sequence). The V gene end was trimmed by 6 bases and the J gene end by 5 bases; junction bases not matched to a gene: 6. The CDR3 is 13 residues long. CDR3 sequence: CASRSTGKYGYTF. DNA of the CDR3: TGTGCCAGTAGGTCGACAGGGAAATATGGCTACACCTTC.

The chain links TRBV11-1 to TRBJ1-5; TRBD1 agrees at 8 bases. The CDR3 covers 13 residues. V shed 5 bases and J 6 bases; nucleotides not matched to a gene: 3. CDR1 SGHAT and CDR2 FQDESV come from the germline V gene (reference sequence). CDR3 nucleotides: TGTGCCAGCAGCCCAGACAGGGGTCAGCCCCAGCATTTT. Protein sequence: CASSPDRGQPQHF.

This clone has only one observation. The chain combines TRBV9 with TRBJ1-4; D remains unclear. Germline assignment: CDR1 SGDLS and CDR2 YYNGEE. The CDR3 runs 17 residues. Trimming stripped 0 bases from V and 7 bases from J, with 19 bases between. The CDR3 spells CASSVAGLSGFGEKLFF. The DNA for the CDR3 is TGTGCCAGCAGCGTAGCTGGCCTTTCGGGGTTCGGTGAAAAACTGTTTTTT.

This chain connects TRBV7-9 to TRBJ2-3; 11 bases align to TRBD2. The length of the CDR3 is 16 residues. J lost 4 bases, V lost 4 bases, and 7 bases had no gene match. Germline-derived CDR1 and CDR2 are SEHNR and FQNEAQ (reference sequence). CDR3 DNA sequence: TGTGCCAGCAGCTGGCTAGCGGGAGGTGGAGCAGATACGCAGTATTTT. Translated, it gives CASSWLAGGGADTQYF.

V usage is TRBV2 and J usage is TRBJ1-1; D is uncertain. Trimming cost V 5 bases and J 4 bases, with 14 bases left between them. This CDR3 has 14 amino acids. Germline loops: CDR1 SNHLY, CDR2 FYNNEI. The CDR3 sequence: CASSTLERSTEAFF. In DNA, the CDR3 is TGTGCCAGCAGTACGTTAGAGAGGAGCACTGAAGCTTTCTTT.

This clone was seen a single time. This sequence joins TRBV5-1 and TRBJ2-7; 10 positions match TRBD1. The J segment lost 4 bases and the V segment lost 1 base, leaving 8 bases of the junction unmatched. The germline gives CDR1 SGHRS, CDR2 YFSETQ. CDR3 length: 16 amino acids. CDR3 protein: CASSLRSGTGAYEQYF. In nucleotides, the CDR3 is TGCGCCAGCAGCTTGCGGTCTGGGACAGGGGCTTACGAGCAGTACTTC. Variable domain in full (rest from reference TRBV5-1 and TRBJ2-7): KAGVTQTPRYLIKTRGQQVTLSCSPISGHRSVSWYQQTPGQGLQFLFEYFSETQRNKGNFPGRFSGRQFSNSRSEMNVSTLELGDSALYLCASSLRSGTGAYEQYFGPGTRLTVT.

The CDR3 here is CASSPGQGGTYEQYF. The CDR3 DNA follows: TGTGCCAGCTCACCGGGACAGGGGGGGACCTACGAGCAGTACTTC. The chain recombines TRBV18 with TRBJ2-7; TRBD1 matches at 11 bases. The trim removed 3 bases at V and 2 bases at J, leaving 3 bases unmatched. In germline, CDR1 is KGHSH, CDR2 LQKENI. The CDR3 spans 15 residues.

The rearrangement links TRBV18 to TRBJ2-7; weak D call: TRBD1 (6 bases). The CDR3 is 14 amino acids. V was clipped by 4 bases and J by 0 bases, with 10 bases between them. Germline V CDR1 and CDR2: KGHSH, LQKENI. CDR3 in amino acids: CASSRTGSSYEQYF. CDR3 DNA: TGTGCCAGCTCACGAACAGGGAGCTCCTACGAGCAGTACTTC.

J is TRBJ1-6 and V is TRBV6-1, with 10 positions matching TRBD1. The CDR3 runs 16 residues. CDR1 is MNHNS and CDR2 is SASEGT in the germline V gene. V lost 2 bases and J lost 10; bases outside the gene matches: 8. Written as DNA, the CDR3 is TGTGCCAGCAGTGAACAAGGGACAGGGGAGGGGTCACCCCTCCACTTT. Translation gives CASSEQGTGEGSPLHF.

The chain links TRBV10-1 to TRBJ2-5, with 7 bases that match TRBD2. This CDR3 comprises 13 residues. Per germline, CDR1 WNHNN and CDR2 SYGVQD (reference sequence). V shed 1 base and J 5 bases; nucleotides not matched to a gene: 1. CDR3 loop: CASSELGGETQYF. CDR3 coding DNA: TGCGCCAGCAGTGAGTTGGGAGGGGAGACCCAGTACTTC.

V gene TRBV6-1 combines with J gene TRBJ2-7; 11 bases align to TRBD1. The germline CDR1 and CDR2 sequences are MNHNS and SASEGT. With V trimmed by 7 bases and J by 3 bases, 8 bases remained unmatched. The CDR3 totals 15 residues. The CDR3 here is CASIDRDRGNYEQYF. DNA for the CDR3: TGTGCCAGCATAGACCGGGACAGGGGGAACTACGAGCAGTACTTC.